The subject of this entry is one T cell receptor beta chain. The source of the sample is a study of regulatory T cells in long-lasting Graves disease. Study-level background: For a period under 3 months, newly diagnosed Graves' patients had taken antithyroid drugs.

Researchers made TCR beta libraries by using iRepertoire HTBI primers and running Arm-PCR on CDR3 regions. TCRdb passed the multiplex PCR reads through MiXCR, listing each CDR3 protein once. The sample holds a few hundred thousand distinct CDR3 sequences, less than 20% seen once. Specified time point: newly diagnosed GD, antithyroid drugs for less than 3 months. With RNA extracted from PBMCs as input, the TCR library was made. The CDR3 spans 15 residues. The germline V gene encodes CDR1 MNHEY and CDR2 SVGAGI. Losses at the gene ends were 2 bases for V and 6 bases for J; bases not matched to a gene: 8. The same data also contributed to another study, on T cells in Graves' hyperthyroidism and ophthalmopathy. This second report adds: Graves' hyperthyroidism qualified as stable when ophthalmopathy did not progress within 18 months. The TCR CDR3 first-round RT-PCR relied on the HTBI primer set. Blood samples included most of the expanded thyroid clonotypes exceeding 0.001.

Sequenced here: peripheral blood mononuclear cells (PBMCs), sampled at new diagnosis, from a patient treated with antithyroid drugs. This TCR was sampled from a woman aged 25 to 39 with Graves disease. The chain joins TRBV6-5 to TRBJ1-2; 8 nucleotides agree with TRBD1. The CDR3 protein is CASSYRTGKFDGYTF. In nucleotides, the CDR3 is TGTGCCAGCAGTTACCGGACAGGGAAGTTTGATGGCTACACCTTC.